This paragraph covers one TCR beta chain sequence. This record belongs to a study of blood T cell repertoires in COVID-19. Study overall: The analysed material was cDNA or gDNA that came from T cells, B-cell-depleted T cells, or PBMCs.

The authors' processing: Amplifying reference gene primers gave estimates of nucleated cell counts. TCRdb's table, derived via immunoSEQ multiplex PCR, lists solely in-frame clones and lacks some. V and J calls plus clone size are reproduced from that table; the DNA served to infer D and trimming. Here the sample spans approximately 37,000 clones, about 90% being singletons. In germline, CDR1 is SGHRS, CDR2 YFSETQ. This CDR3 is 14 amino acids long. V lost 4 bases to trimming and J lost 0 bases, with 8 bases between them. J is TRBJ2-1 and V is TRBV5-1; a possible D gene is TRBD2 (5 bases). Sequencing input: peripheral blood. This sequence was found in a woman in her sixties or seventies with acute or convalescent COVID-19. In nucleotides, the CDR3 is TGCGCCAGCAGCCGAGGGAGCTCCTACAATGAGCAGTTCTTC. It translates to CASSRGSSYNEQFF.